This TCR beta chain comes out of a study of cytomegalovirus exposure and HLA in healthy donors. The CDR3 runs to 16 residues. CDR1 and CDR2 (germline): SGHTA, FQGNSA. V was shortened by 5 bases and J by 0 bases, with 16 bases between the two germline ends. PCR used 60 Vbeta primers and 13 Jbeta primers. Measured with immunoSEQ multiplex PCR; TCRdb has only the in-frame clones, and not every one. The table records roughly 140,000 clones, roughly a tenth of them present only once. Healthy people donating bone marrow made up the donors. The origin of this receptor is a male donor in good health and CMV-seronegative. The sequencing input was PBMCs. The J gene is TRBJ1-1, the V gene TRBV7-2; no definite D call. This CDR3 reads CASSGHKEVLNTEAFF. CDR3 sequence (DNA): TGTGCCAGCAGCGGTCACAAGGAGGTATTGAACACTGAAGCTTTCTTT. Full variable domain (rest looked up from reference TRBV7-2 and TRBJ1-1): GAGVSQSPSNKVTEKGKDVELRCDPISGHTALYWYRQSLGQGLEFLIYFQGNSAPDKSGLPSDRFSAERTGGSVSTLTIQRTQQEDSAVYLCASSGHKEVLNTEAFFGQGTRLTVV.